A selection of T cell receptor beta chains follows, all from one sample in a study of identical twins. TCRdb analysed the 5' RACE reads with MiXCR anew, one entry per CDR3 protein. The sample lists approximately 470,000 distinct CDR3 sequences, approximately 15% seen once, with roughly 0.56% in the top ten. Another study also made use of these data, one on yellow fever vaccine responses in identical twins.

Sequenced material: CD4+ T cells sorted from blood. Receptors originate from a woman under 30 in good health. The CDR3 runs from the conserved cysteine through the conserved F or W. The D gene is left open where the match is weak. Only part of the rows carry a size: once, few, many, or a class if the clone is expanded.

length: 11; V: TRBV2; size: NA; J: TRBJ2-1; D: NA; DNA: TGTGCCAGCACCTCTAACAATGAGCAGTTCTTC; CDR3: CASTSNNEQFF
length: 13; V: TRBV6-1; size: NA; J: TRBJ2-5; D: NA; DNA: TGTGCCAGCAGCAAAACAGGGTTGGAGACCCAGTACTTC; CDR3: CASSKTGLETQYF
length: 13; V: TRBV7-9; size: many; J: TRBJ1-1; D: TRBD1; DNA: TGTGCCAGCAGCGTACAGGGGTACACTGAAGCTTTCTTT; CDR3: CASSVQGYTEAFF
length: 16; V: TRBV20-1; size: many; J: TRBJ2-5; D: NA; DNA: TGCAGTGCTAGTAGTCCGTGGGACAATTCACAAGAGACCCAGTACTTC; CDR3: CSASSPWDNSQETQYF
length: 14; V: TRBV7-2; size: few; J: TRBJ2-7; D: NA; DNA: TGTGCCAGCAGCTTTGACAGGCCTACCTACGAGCAGTACTTC; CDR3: CASSFDRPTYEQYF
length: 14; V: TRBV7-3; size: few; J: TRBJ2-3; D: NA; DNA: TGTGCCAGCAGCTTAATACAGGGCGCAGATACGCAGTATTTT; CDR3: CASSLIQGADTQYF
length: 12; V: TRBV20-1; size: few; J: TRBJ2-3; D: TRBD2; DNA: TGCAGTGCTGGAGCTAGCGGGGCAACGCAGTATTTT; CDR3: CSAGASGATQYF
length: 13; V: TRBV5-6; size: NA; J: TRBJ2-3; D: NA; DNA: TGTGCCAGCAGCGTAACCGGACGGGATACGCAGTATTTT; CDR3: CASSVTGRDTQYF
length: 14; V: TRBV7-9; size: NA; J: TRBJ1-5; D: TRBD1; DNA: TGTGCCAGCAGCTCGGGACAGGGCTATCAGCCCCAGCATTTT; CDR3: CASSSGQGYQPQHF
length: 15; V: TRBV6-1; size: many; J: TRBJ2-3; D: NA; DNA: TGTGCCAGCAGTCAGACAGGTGGGGGCACAGATACGCAGTATTTT; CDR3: CASSQTGGGTDTQYF
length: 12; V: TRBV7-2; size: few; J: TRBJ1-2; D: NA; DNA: TGTGCCAGCAGCTTACAATCGTCGGGCTACACCTTC; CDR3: CASSLQSSGYTF
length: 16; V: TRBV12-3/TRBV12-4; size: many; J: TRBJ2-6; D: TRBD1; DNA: TGTGCCAGCAACGGACAGGGCCATAAGGGGGCCAACGTCCTGACTTTC; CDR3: CASNGQGHKGANVLTF
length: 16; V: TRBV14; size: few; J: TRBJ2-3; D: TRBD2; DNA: TGTGCCAGCAGCCAAGACAACGGGAGGAGGCCAGATACGCAGTATTTT; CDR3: CASSQDNGRRPDTQYF
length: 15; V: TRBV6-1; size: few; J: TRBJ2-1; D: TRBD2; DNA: TGTGCCAGCAGCAAAGGGACTAGCACTAACAATGAGCAGTTCTTC; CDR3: CASSKGTSTNNEQFF
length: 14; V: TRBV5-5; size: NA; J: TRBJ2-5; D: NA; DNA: TGTGCCAGGAGCGCGGGGCAGATACAAGAGACCCAGTACTTC; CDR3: CARSAGQIQETQYF
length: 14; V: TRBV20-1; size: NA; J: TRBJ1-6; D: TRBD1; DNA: TGCAGTGCTGACCGGGACAGGGGAAATTCACCCCTCCACTTT; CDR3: CSADRDRGNSPLHF
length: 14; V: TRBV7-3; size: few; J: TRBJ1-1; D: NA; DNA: TGTGCCAGCAGGCCCCCCGGATTGAACACTGAAGCTTTCTTT; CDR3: CASRPPGLNTEAFF
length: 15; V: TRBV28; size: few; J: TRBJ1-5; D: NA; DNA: TGTGCCAGCAGTTTTCAGGGAGTGGGCAATCAGCCCCAGCATTTT; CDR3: CASSFQGVGNQPQHF
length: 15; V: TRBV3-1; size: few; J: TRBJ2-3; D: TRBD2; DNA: TGTGCCAGCAGCCAGGGACTAGCGGCGACAGATACGCAGTATTTT; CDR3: CASSQGLAATDTQYF
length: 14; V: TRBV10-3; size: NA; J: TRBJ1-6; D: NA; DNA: TGTGCCATCAGCCCCGCAGGGGAGGAATCACCCCTCCACTTT; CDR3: CAISPAGEESPLHF
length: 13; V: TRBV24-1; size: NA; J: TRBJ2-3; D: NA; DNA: TGTGCCACCAGGGCTAGAAGCACAGATACGCAGTATTTT; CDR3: CATRARSTDTQYF
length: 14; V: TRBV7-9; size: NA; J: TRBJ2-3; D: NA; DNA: TGTGCCAGCAGCCGGGGCAGGAGCACAGATACGCAGTATTTT; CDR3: CASSRGRSTDTQYF
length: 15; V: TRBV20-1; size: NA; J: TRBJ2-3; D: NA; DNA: TGCAGTGCGGGGGGGGGGCGCGGTGGCACAGATACGCAGTATTTT; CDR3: CSAGGGRGGTDTQYF
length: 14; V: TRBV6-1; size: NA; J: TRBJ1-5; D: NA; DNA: TGTGCCAGCAGCCTTACACAGGCAAATCAGCCCCAGCATTTT; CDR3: CASSLTQANQPQHF
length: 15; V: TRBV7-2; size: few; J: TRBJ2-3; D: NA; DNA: TGTGCCAGCAGCCCCCCGGGCTCCCCGACATATACGCAGTATTTT; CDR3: CASSPPGSPTYTQYF
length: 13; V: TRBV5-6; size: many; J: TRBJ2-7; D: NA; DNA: TGTGCCAGCAGCCAAGACCGGTCCTACGAGCAGTACTTC; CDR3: CASSQDRSYEQYF
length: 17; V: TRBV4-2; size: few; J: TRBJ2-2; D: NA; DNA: TGTGCCAGCAGCCAAGCGAGGACAGCCGCGAACACCGGGGAGCTGTTTTTT; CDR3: CASSQARTAANTGELFF
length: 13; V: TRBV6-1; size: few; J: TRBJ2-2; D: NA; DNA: TGTGCCAGCAGTGAAGCGCTTTGGGGGCGCGAAGTTTTT; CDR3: CASSEALWGREVF
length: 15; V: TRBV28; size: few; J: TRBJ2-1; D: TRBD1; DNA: TGTGCCAGCAGTCGACAGGGGTGGGCCTACAATGAGCAGTTCTTC; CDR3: CASSRQGWAYNEQFF
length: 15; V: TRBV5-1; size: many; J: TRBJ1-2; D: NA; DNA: TGCGCCAGCAGCATTGACACCAGCTTTAACTATGGCTACACCTTC; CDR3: CASSIDTSFNYGYTF
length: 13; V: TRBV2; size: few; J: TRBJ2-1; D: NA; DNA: TGTGCCAGCAGTGTTCTGGTTTATAATGAGCAGTTCTTC; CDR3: CASSVLVYNEQFF
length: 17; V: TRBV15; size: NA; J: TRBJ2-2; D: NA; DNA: TGTGCCACCAGCAGAGTTACGGGGAAAGCGAACACCGGGGAGCTGTTTTTT; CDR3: CATSRVTGKANTGELFF
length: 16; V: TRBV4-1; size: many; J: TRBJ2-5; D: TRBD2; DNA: TGCGCCAGCAGCCAAGAAACTAGCGGGGACCAAGAGACCCAGTACTTC; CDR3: CASSQETSGDQETQYF
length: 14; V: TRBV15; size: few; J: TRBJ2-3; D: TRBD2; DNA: TGTGCCACCAGCCAACGGGACTACACAGATACGCAGTATTTT; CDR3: CATSQRDYTDTQYF
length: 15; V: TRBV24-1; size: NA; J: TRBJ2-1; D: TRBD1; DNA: TGTGCCACCAGTGCCACGACAGGGTTTTACAATGAGCAGTTCTTC; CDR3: CATSATTGFYNEQFF
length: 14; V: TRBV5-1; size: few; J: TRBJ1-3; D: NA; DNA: TGCGCCAGCAGCCCCGAGGGCCTATACGACACCATATATTTT; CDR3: CASSPEGLYDTIYF
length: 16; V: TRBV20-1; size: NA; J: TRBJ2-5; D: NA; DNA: TGCAGTGCTAGGAGCTTGGGCACTAGCAACCAAGAGACCCAGTACTTC; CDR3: CSARSLGTSNQETQYF
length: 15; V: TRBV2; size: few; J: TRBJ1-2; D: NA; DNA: TGTGCCAGCAGTGATCGGGGGAGAGCTAACTATGGCTACACCTTC; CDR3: CASSDRGRANYGYTF
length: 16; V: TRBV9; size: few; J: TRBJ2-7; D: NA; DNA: TGTGCCAGCAGCGTAGCTCCGACAGCCCACCTCTACGAGCAGTACTTC; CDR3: CASSVAPTAHLYEQYF
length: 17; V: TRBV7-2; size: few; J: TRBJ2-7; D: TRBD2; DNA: TGTGCCAGCAGCTTAGTCGGGACTAGCGGTCTTTCCTACGAGCAGTACTTC; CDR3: CASSLVGTSGLSYEQYF
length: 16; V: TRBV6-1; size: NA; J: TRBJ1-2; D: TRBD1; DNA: TGTGCCAGCAGACCCACGCAGGGGGCGCATTCGCCCGGCTACACCTTC; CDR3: CASRPTQGAHSPGYTF
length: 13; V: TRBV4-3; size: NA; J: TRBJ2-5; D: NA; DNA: TGCGCCAGCAGCCAAGAGAGTCAAGAGACCCAGTACTTC; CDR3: CASSQESQETQYF
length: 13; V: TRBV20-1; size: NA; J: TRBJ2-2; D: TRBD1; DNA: TGCAGCCCTTACAGGGGGCAAACCGGGGAGCTGTTTTTT; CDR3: CSPYRGQTGELFF
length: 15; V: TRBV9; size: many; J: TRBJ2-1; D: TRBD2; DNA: TGTGCCAGCAGCTCAGGGACTAACCCATACAATGAGCAGTTCTTC; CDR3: CASSSGTNPYNEQFF
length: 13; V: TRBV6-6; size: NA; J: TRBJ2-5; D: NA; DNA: TGTGCCAGCAGGGACAGTCAAAAAGAGACCCAGTACTTC; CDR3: CASRDSQKETQYF